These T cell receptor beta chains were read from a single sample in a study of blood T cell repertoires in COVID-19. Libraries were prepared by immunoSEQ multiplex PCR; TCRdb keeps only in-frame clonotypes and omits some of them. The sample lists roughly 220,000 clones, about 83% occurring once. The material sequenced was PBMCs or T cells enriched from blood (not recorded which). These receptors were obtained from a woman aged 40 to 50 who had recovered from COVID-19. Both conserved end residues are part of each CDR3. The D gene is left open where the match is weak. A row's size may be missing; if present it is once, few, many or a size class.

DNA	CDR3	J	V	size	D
TGTGCCAGCAGCTTAGGAGGCGGGGCTGGCTACACCTTC	CASSLGGGAGYTF	TRBJ1-2	TRBV7-2	-	-
TGTGCCAGCAGCTTTGAACAGGGAATGTGGAACACTGAAGCTTTCTTT	CASSFEQGMWNTEAFF	TRBJ1-1	TRBV7-2	-	-
TGTGCCAGTAGTCCGGGACACATGAACACTGAAGCTTTCTTT	CASSPGHMNTEAFF	TRBJ1-1	TRBV19	-	-
TGTGCCAGCAGCCTAGCCACAGGTGACTACGAGCAGTACTTC	CASSLATGDYEQYF	TRBJ2-7	TRBV11-2	-	-
TGTGCCAGCAGCCCCCGGACAGGCACCATGAACACTGAAGCTTTCTTT	CASSPRTGTMNTEAFF	TRBJ1-1	TRBV5-5	-	TRBD1
TGCGCCAGCAGCCTTTCGGACAACAGTGGATCACCCCTCCACTTT	CASSLSDNSGSPLHF	TRBJ1-6	TRBV4-1	once	-
TGTGCCACCAGTGACCCGGGACAGGGGGCTGGAGAGACCCAGTACTTC	CATSDPGQGAGETQYF	TRBJ2-5	TRBV24-1	-	TRBD1
TGTGCCAGCAGCCCACTTTCAGGAAATCTCTATGGCTACACCTTC	CASSPLSGNLYGYTF	TRBJ1-2	TRBV11-2	few	-
TGCGCCAGCAGCCAGGGACATCGAAGCAATCAGCCCCAGCATTTT	CASSQGHRSNQPQHF	TRBJ1-5	TRBV4-3	-	-
TGCGCCAGCAGCCAAGACCGGACAGGTCCTTCACCCCTCCACTTT	CASSQDRTGPSPLHF	TRBJ1-6	TRBV4-1	-	TRBD1
TGTGCCAGCAGTTTAGCGGGAGCCTCTGGGGCCAACGTCCTGACTTTC	CASSLAGASGANVLTF	TRBJ2-6	TRBV28	-	TRBD2
TGTGCCAGCAGCTTCCGAGCGGGAGAGAATAGGGAGCAGTACTTC	CASSFRAGENREQYF	TRBJ2-7	TRBV7-2	-	TRBD2
TGTGCCAGCAGGGAAGAGAGTATGAACACTGAAGCTTTCTTT	CASREESMNTEAFF	TRBJ1-1	TRBV6-1	-	-
TGTGCCACCAGTGACCCCCGTAAAACATCACAGGGGGCCTCGAACACCGGGGAGCTGTTTTTT	CATSDPRKTSQGASNTGELFF	TRBJ2-2	TRBV24-1	few	TRBD1
TGTGCCAGCAGCTTAGACGGGGGAGGGCCGGGGGAGCAGTACTTC	CASSLDGGGPGEQYF	TRBJ2-7	TRBV13	many	TRBD2
TGTGCCAGCAGCTCACGGACTAGCGGGAGGGCCTACGAGCAGTACTTC	CASSSRTSGRAYEQYF	TRBJ2-7	TRBV7-6	-	TRBD2
TGCCGCGTTGCTGGGGGGGCCGGGGGTTGGACTTTTACCAAAAACATTCAGTACTTC	CRVAGGAGGWTFTKNIQYF	TRBJ2-4	TRBV29-1	few	-
TGCGCCAGCAGGGGGACAGAGAACACCGGGGAGCTGTTTTTT	CASRGTENTGELFF	TRBJ2-2	TRBV5-1	once	TRBD1
TGTGCCAGCAGCTCGCCCCCGGGACAGCGTGAAGCTTTCTTT	CASSSPPGQREAFF	TRBJ1-1	TRBV7-2	-	TRBD1
TGTGCCAGCAGCTGGTTTGTGGGGGGGACCCAGTACTTC	CASSWFVGGTQYF	TRBJ2-5	TRBV11-2	-	-
TGCGCCAGCAGCTTGGACGGGAACTCTGAAGCTTTCTTT	CASSLDGNSEAFF	TRBJ1-1	TRBV5-1	-	-
TGCGCCAGCAGCCAAGGGGCCAGCCTCACAGATACGCAGTATTTT	CASSQGASLTDTQYF	TRBJ2-3	TRBV4-1	-	-
TGTGCCAGCTCACCAATTCAAGGACTCACAGATACGCAGTATTTT	CASSPIQGLTDTQYF	TRBJ2-3	TRBV18	once	-
TGTGCCAGCAGCCATGGGAGACAGGGCGCTGAAGCTTTCTTT	CASSHGRQGAEAFF	TRBJ1-1	TRBV7-2	-	TRBD1
TGTGCCAGCAGCTTAATCTCTACTGAAGCTTTCTTT	CASSLISTEAFF	TRBJ1-1	TRBV11-3	-	-
TGCGCCAGCAGCTTAAAACTAGCGAAAGATTTCGACAATGAGCAGTTCTTC	CASSLKLAKDFDNEQFF	TRBJ2-1	TRBV5-1	-	TRBD2
TGTGCCAGCAGTCGAGAGGGGACCCAGTACTTC	CASSREGTQYF	TRBJ2-5	TRBV6-2/TRBV6-3	-	-
TGTGCCAGCAGCTGGACAGGGGGTGATGAAAAACTGTTTTTT	CASSWTGGDEKLFF	TRBJ1-4	TRBV28	-	TRBD1